This T cell receptor (beta chain) derives from a study of blood T cell repertoires in COVID-19. After removal of 4 bases from V and 2 bases from J, the junction contained 4 bases not matched to a gene. Germline CDR1 reads SGDLS; CDR2 reads YYNGEE. The CDR3 totals 14 residues. Measured with immunoSEQ multiplex PCR; TCRdb has only the in-frame clones, and not every one. Of roughly 170,000 clones detected, approximately 85% appear once; the ten largest clones hold 7.5% to 8.5%. The TCR originated in a woman aged 55-69 years with COVID-19, enrolled during active disease. Sample: peripheral blood. This sequence joins TRBV9 and TRBJ2-7; 9 positions agree with TRBD2. The CDR3 sequence: CASSFSGGTYEQYF. The CDR3 nucleotides are TGTGCCAGCAGCTTTAGCGGGGGAACCTACGAGCAGTACTTC.